Each of the 27 T cell receptor beta chains below was sequenced from the same sample in a study of T-cell memory formation after mild COVID-19. TCRdb passed the 5' RACE reads through MiXCR, listing each CDR3 protein once. The sample holds hundreds of thousands of distinct CDR3 sequences, about a fifth seen once. Sequencing used PBMCs or a T cell subset sorted from them (not recorded which). The origin of the receptors is an adult woman who had mild COVID-19 (a few samples of this study predate the infection). Cell type and time point are not known.

The J gene is TRBJ1-5, the V gene TRBV11-2, with D perhaps TRBD1 (5 bases). This CDR3 contains 15 residues. Germline V CDR1 and CDR2: SGHAT, FQNNGV. V was shortened by 6 bases and J by 9 bases, with 21 bases between the two germline ends. The CDR3 sequence: CASSWDRTAVWPQHF. The CDR3 coding sequence is TGTGCCAGCAGTTGGGACCGGACGGCCGTTTGGCCCCAGCATTTT. Full variable domain (rest looked up from reference TRBV11-2 and TRBJ1-5): EAGVAQSPRYKIIEKRQSVAFWCNPISGHATLYWYQQILGQGPKLLIQFQNNGVVDDSQLPKDRFSAERLKGVDSTLKIQPAKLEDSAVYLCASSWDRTAVWPQHFGDGTRLSIL.

There are a few counts of this clonotype. The V and J genes are TRBV12-3 or TRBV12-4 and TRBJ2-7; TRBD2 is a possible D gene (7 bases). The CDR3 has 15 amino acids. V lost 7 bases to trimming and J lost 6 bases, with 22 bases between them. CDR3 region: CASNPSGGRGAEQYF. CDR3 in DNA: TGTGCCAGCAACCCCTCTGGAGGACGGGGGGCCGAGCAGTACTTC.

The chain combines TRBV27 with TRBJ2-1; TRBD1 or TRBD2 may be the D gene (5 bases each). The CDR3 is made up of 18 amino acids. V gave up 0 bases and J gave up 4 bases, with 19 bases separating them. Germline-derived CDR1 and CDR2 are MNHEY and SMNVEV (reference sequence). The CDR3 protein is CASSLSGWGIPPYNEQFF. In DNA form, the CDR3 reads TGTGCCAGCAGTTTATCGGGTTGGGGGATTCCGCCGTACAATGAGCAGTTCTTC.

V gene TRBV12-3 or TRBV12-4 combines with J gene TRBJ1-2, with 9 bases lining up with TRBD1. The CDR3 extends over 17 amino acids. Trimming at V came to 3 bases and at J to 8 bases, leaving 16 bases not matched to a gene. DNA for the CDR3: TGTGCCAGCAGTTTTTTAGTGGACAGGGGATATTTCGGGGGCTACACCTTC. This gives the protein CASSFLVDRGYFGGYTF.

The chain recombines TRBV24-1 with TRBJ2-1; D tentatively fits TRBD1 or TRBD2 (5 bases each). The CDR3 is 13 amino acids. Trimming cost V 9 bases and J 9 bases, with 17 bases left between them. Germline CDR1 KGHDR, CDR2 SFDVKD. CDR3 sequence (DNA): TGTGCCACCCGGGACCGCGAAATGGGTGAGCAGTTCTTC. Residues: CATRDREMGEQFF.

This chain's CDR3 is CASSPSGRDSQPQHF. The DNA for the CDR3 is TGTGCCAGCAGCCCCTCGGGGCGGGACAGTCAGCCCCAGCATTTT. This chain uses TRBV9 with TRBJ1-5; TRBD1 matches at 7 bases. This CDR3 region has 15 residues. From germline, CDR1 is SGDLS and CDR2 YYNGEE. V lost 4 bases to trimming and J lost 6 bases; unmatched junction nucleotides: 10.

Turning to this clonotype: Germline is not matched at one junction end, which may reflect a read error. This chain joins TRBV7-8 and TRBJ1-2, with 7 bases identical to TRBD1. Germline values: CDR1 SGHVS, CDR2 FQNEAQ. CDR3 length equals 15 residues. CDR3 DNA sequence: TGTGCCAGCAGCGTAGCCGGGACAGCCTTATATGGCTACACCTTC. Its protein product is CASSVAGTALYGYTF.

This rearrangement joins TRBV20-1 to TRBJ2-7, with 7 bases lining up with TRBD1. CDR3 length: 13 residues. The trim removed 4 bases at V and 3 bases at J, leaving 6 bases unmatched. CDR1 is DFQATT, CDR2 SNEGSKA, per germline (reference sequence). CDR3 sequence reads: CSAIRDSLYEQYF. CDR3 DNA: TGCAGTGCTATCCGGGACAGCCTCTACGAGCAGTACTTC.

This clonotype has a handful of counts. CDR3: CASSNSVEQYF. DNA of the CDR3: TGTGCCAGTAGTAACTCAGTCGAGCAGTACTTC. The rearrangement uses TRBV19 and TRBJ2-7; D gene uncertain. The CDR3 has 11 amino acids. Trimming took off 4 bases at V and 6 bases at J, with 7 bases between the two ends. Germline V gives CDR1 LNHDA, CDR2 SQIVND (reference sequence). Together with reference TRBV19 and TRBJ2-7, the CDR3 gives the full variable domain: DGGITQSPKYLFRKEGQNVTLSCEQNLNHDAMYWYRQDPGQGLRLIYYSQIVNDFQKGDIAEGYSVSREKKESFPLTVTSAQKNPTAFYLCASSNSVEQYFGPGTRLTVT.

This clonotype showed up just a few times. The chain is built from TRBV25-1 and TRBJ2-2; D is possibly TRBD1 (5 bases). V lost 6 bases and J 1 base, leaving 9 bases between the germline ends. The CDR3 covers 14 residues. CDR1 is MGHDK, CDR2 SYGVNS, per germline. CDR3 residues: CASSLQENTGELFF. For the CDR3, the DNA is TGTGCCAGCAGCCTACAGGAGAACACCGGGGAGCTGTTTTTT.

This clonotype was recorded many times. The chain is built from TRBV5-1 and TRBJ2-7, with D perhaps given as TRBD1 or TRBD2 (6 bases each). The CDR3 totals 15 residues. Germline V lookup: CDR1 SGHRS, CDR2 YFSETQ. V was cut by 0 bases and J by 2 bases, with 12 bases left in between. The CDR3 region is CASSLAYGGPYEQYF. The CDR3 coding sequence is TGCGCCAGCAGCTTGGCGTACGGGGGCCCCTACGAGCAGTACTTC. Full variable domain (remainder filled in from reference TRBV5-1 and TRBJ2-7): KAGVTQTPRYLIKTRGQQVTLSCSPISGHRSVSWYQQTPGQGLQFLFEYFSETQRNKGNFPGRFSGRQFSNSRSEMNVSTLELGDSALYLCASSLAYGGPYEQYFGPGTRLTVT.

Only a few counts were recorded for this clonotype. The chain carries TRBV4-3 and TRBJ1-1, with 10 positions matching TRBD1. V gave up 0 bases and J gave up 7 bases; unmatched junction bases: 5. The CDR3 loop spans 15 amino acids. From germline, CDR1 is LGHNA and CDR2 YSLEER. The CDR3 region has the DNA TGCGCCAGCAGCCAAGATTCGGGGACAGGGGTTGAAGCTTTCTTT. The encoded protein is CASSQDSGTGVEAFF.

The rearrangement links TRBV4-1 to TRBJ1-5; no definite D call. CDR1 and CDR2 from the germline V gene are MGHRA and YSYEKL. Trimming took off 4 bases at V and 2 bases at J, with 15 bases between the two ends. The CDR3 loop spans 16 amino acids. The CDR3 loop is CASSLIQSGGNQPQHF. CDR3 coding DNA: TGCGCCAGCAGCCTGATACAAAGTGGGGGCAATCAGCCCCAGCATTTT.

This rearrangement joins TRBV12-3 or TRBV12-4 to TRBJ1-1; D is undetermined. The CDR3 covers 12 residues. V lost 5 bases, J lost 3 bases, and 7 bases lay in between. CDR3 residues: CASSRTYTEAFF. The CDR3 DNA is TGTGCCAGCAGTCGAACCTACACTGAAGCTTTCTTT.

The genes are TRBV7-9 and TRBJ2-5; 11 nucleotides line up with TRBD2. The CDR3 runs to 17 residues. With 2 bases clipped from V and 3 bases from J, the junction kept 8 bases outside the gene matches. The germline gives CDR1 SEHNR, CDR2 FQNEAQ (reference sequence). CDR3 sequence (DNA): TGTGCCAGCAGCTTATTAGGATCGGGACTAGCGGAAGAGACCCAGTACTTC. Protein: CASSLLGSGLAEETQYF.

This clonotype appeared a single time. V gene TRBV27 combines with J gene TRBJ2-7; D ambiguous. This CDR3 comprises 15 residues. CDR1 is MNHEY and CDR2 is SMNVEV in the germline V gene (reference sequence). V was cut by 3 bases and J by 4 bases, with 16 bases left in between. CDR3 protein: CASSFVADWRYEQYF. The CDR3 region has the DNA TGTGCCAGCAGTTTCGTCGCCGACTGGCGGTACGAGCAGTACTTC.

This sequence joins TRBV20-1 and TRBJ2-4, with 7 positions matching TRBD2. The CDR3 is made up of 13 amino acids. CDR1 DFQATT and CDR2 SNEGSKA come from the germline V gene (reference sequence). Losses at the gene ends were 6 bases for V and 0 bases for J; bases not matched to a gene: 2. The CDR3 DNA reads as TGCAGTGCGGGACTACTAGCCAAAAACATTCAGTACTTC. Residues: CSAGLLAKNIQYF.

This clonotype was seen more than once but under ten times. V gene TRBV7-2 combines with J gene TRBJ2-3; 10 nucleotides agree with TRBD2. The J segment lost 8 bases and the V segment lost 4 bases, leaving 6 bases of the junction unmatched. Germline V CDR1 and CDR2: SGHTA, FQGNSA. The CDR3 runs to 14 residues. The DNA for the CDR3 is TGTGCCAGCAGCTCCAGCGGGGGGGCCGGTACGCAGTATTTT. This gives the protein CASSSSGGAGTQYF. Drawing the rest from reference TRBV7-2 and TRBJ2-3, the complete variable domain is GAGVSQSPSNKVTEKGKDVELRCDPISGHTALYWYRQSLGQGLEFLIYFQGNSAPDKSGLPSDRFSAERTGGSVSTLTIQRTQQEDSAVYLCASSSSGGAGTQYFGPGTRLTVL.

In this sample, this clonotype turned up a few times. J is TRBJ2-7 and V is TRBV20-1, with D possibly matching TRBD2 (6 bases). This CDR3 is 15 amino acids long. The V gene's germline CDR1 is DFQATT and CDR2 SNEGSKA (reference sequence). Trimming took 1 base from V and 2 from J, leaving 15 bases between them. DNA for the CDR3: TGCAGTGCTAGAGGCGGGGACGCAAACCCCTACGAGCAGTACTTC. Translating it yields CSARGGDANPYEQYF.

This clonotype was recorded a few times. The V gene is TRBV24-1, the J gene TRBJ2-5; 7 bases map to TRBD1. Germline V CDR1 and CDR2: KGHDR, SFDVKD. The V segment lost 4 bases and the J segment 5 bases; nucleotides outside the gene matches: 3. The CDR3 spans 13 residues. CDR3 nucleotide sequence: TGTGCCACCAGTGAACAGGGGTGGGAGACCCAGTACTTC. Its translation: CATSEQGWETQYF.

This clonotype was seen a handful of times. The chain couples TRBV25-1 to TRBJ2-7, with 7 bases that match TRBD1. The CDR3 has 12 residues. The germline V gene encodes CDR1 MGHDK and CDR2 SYGVNS. The V and J ends lost 8 bases and 3 bases, in that order; junction bases with no gene match: 4. In DNA, the CDR3 is TGTGCCAGCTCCAGGGGGATCTACGAGCAGTACTTC. Its translation is CASSRGIYEQYF.

In its sample, this clonotype was seen a few times. The chain joins TRBV5-1 to TRBJ2-1, with TRBD2 matching over 7 bases. Unmatched junction bases numbered 10, after V lost 4 bases and J lost 15 bases. Germline V gene data show CDR1 as SGHRS and CDR2 as YFSETQ. The CDR3 extends over 12 amino acids. CDR3 residues: CASSEGLERMFF. The CDR3 DNA is TGCGCCAGCAGCGAAGGACTAGAGAGGATGTTCTTC.

This clonotype was seen a few times. CDR3 in DNA: TGCGCCAGCAGGGTGGGTCGACTAACCCAAGAGACCCAGTACTTC. Translated: CASRVGRLTQETQYF. This chain uses TRBV5-1 with TRBJ2-5; D is possibly TRBD2 (5 bases). Looked up from germline, CDR1 is SGHRS and CDR2 is YFSETQ. CDR3 length: 15 residues. V was cut by 5 bases and J by 1 base, with 15 bases left in between.

In this sample, this clonotype turned up a few times. The chain links TRBV20-1 to TRBJ2-2, with 8 bases fitting TRBD2. The CDR3 contains 15 residues. In germline, CDR1 is DFQATT, CDR2 SNEGSKA (reference sequence). J gave up 3 bases and V 5 bases, and 8 bases lay outside the gene matches. This CDR3 is CSASRGGGDTGELFF. CDR3 nucleotides: TGCAGTGCTTCCCGGGGGGGCGGTGACACCGGGGAGCTGTTTTTT.

V and J are TRBV12-3 or TRBV12-4 and TRBJ1-5; D is unclear. V was pared by 4 bases and J by 0 bases, with 10 bases between. The CDR3 runs 15 residues. This CDR3 reads CASSSPGSSNQPQHF. The CDR3 nucleotides are TGTGCCAGCAGTTCCCCGGGCAGTAGCAATCAGCCCCAGCATTTT.

This clonotype came up a few times. The CDR3 spells CASSYQPGLAGTSTDTQYF. The DNA of the CDR3 is TGTGCCAGCAGCTACCAGCCAGGACTAGCCGGGACTAGCACAGATACGCAGTATTTT. V gene TRBV13 combines with J gene TRBJ2-3, with TRBD2 matching 8 bases. Germline lookup yields CDR1 PRHDT and CDR2 FYEKMQ (reference sequence). V gave up 4 bases and J gave up 0 bases; unmatched junction bases: 15. The length of the CDR3 is 19 residues. Full variable domain (missing parts from reference TRBV13 and TRBJ2-3): AAGVIQSPRHLIKEKRETATLKCYPIPRHDTVYWYQQGPGQDPQFLISFYEKMQSDKGSIPDRFSAQQFSDYHSELNMSSLELGDSALYFCASSYQPGLAGTSTDTQYFGPGTRLTVL.

Written as DNA, the CDR3 is TGCGCCAGCAGCCAAGATCCGGACAGGCCGAACACTGAAGCTTTCTTT. Its translation: CASSQDPDRPNTEAFF. The rearrangement links TRBV4-1 to TRBJ1-1, with TRBD1 matching 7 bases. The germline CDR1 and CDR2 sequences are MGHRA and YSYEKL. This CDR3 has 16 amino acids. Trimming at V came to 0 bases and at J to 1 base, leaving 5 bases not matched to a gene.